The 5 T cell receptor beta chains in this list originate from one sample, sequenced in a study of blood T cell repertoires in COVID-19 (dated by TCRdb to 2018 to 2021). Library preparation used the immunoSEQ multiplex PCR assay. In TCRdb, the immuneACCESS table is reduced to in-frame sequences with V and J assigned. These tables do not hold every clone; where another copy was compared, an unresolved V gene accounts for under half, and the others remain unexplained. The sample table contains about 150,000 clones; only one count was recorded for over 75% of them. Less than 8% of the sample lies in the top ten. Sequencing used peripheral blood. The receptors originated from a man at least 80 years old with COVID-19, enrolled during active disease.

The rearrangement joins TRBV27 to TRBJ2-1, with TRBD1 matching over 11 bases. Germline V gene data show CDR1 as MNHEY and CDR2 as SMNVEV (reference sequence). V shed 6 bases and J 9 bases; nucleotides not matched to a gene: 1. This CDR3 is built from 12 residues. The CDR3 region is CASRDRGREQFF. The CDR3 DNA is TGTGCCAGCAGGGACAGGGGGCGTGAGCAGTTCTTC.

V gene TRBV6-5 combines with J gene TRBJ2-1; D is perhaps TRBD2 (6 bases). V lost 7 bases and J 12 bases, leaving 22 bases between the germline ends. Germline lookup yields CDR1 MNHEY and CDR2 SVGAGI. The CDR3 covers 14 residues. The CDR3 protein is CASKTGDSGVSQFF. CDR3 DNA sequence: TGTGCCAGCAAAACGGGGGACTCGGGGGTATCGCAGTTCTTC.

This sequence joins TRBV5-5 and TRBJ1-6, with a tentative D call TRBD1 (6 bases). The CDR3 covers 13 residues. V lost 6 bases and J lost 6, with 10 bases in between. Germline assignment: CDR1 SGHKS and CDR2 YYEKEE (reference sequence). The CDR3 DNA follows: TGTGCCAGCACTGACAGGCTTAATTCACCCCTCCACTTT. Protein product: CASTDRLNSPLHF. The full variable domain, with the rest looked up from reference TRBV5-5 and TRBJ1-6, is DAGVTQSPTHLIKTRGQQVTLRCSPISGHKSVSWYQQVLGQGPQFIFQYYEKEERGRGNFPDRFSARQFPNYSSELNVNALLLGDSALYLCASTDRLNSPLHFGNGTRLTVT.

V and J are TRBV29-1 and TRBJ1-2, with TRBD1 matching 10 bases. CDR1 is SQVTM, CDR2 ANQGSEA, per germline. The CDR3 is made up of 12 amino acids. The V segment lost 6 bases and the J segment 7 bases; nucleotides outside the gene matches: 5. The DNA for the CDR3 is TGCAGCGTGGGGACAGGGGACGTTGGCTACACCTTC. It yields the protein CSVGTGDVGYTF.

This clone was recorded once. V usage is TRBV9 and J usage is TRBJ2-5; 9 bases match TRBD1. Germline V lookup: CDR1 SGDLS, CDR2 YYNGEE. J gave up 3 bases and V 4 bases, and 4 bases lay outside the gene matches. The CDR3 has 14 residues. The DNA of the CDR3 is TGTGCCAGCAGCTCAACAGGGGGCGAAGAGACCCAGTACTTC. Translating it yields CASSSTGGEETQYF.